This T cell receptor beta chain appears in the sequencing data of a study of molecular identifiers for immune sequencing clone quantification. The wider study: Replicate RNA from approximately 20,000 or 98,000 naive CD8 T cells formed five aliquots; four were sequenced.

Per the germline V gene, CDR1 is LGHNA and CDR2 is YSLEER. Trimming cost V 2 bases and J 8 bases, with 7 bases left between them. This CDR3 comprises 12 residues. This clonotype was seen repeatedly, ten times or more. With 10%, 30% or 50% of RNA, about 17,000 to 1,000,000 naive CD8 T cells were sequenced. Preparation of the bulk TCR libraries relied on previously described methods and listed TCR primers. TCRdb used MiXCR to reprocess the PCR reads, holding one entry per CDR3 protein. The sample holds a few hundred thousand distinct CDR3 sequences, 24% seen once. The receptor was isolated from a human donor in good health. Some libraries in this study had Jurkat cell RNA spiked in. Material for sequencing was naive CD8+ T cells from blood, with Jurkat cell RNA spiked in. Subset described: FACS-sorted CD8+CD4-CCR7+CD45RA+ naive T cells. This chain links TRBV4-3 with TRBJ2-1; D might be TRBD1 or TRBD2, each matching 5 bases. The CDR3 region has the DNA TGCGCCAGCAGCCAAAGAGGGGATGAGCAGTTCTTC. It is translated as CASSQRGDEQFF.